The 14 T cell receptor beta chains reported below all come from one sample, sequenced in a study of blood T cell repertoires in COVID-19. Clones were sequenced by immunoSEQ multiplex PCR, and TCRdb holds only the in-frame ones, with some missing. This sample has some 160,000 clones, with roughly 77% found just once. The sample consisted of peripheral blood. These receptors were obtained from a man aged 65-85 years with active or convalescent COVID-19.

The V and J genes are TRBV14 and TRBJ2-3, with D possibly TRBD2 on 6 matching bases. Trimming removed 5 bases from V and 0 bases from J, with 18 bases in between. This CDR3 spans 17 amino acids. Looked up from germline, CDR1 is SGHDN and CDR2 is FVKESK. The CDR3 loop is CASSFGLAGTSTDTQYF. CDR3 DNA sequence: TGTGCCAGCAGCTTCGGGCTAGCTGGGACTAGCACAGATACGCAGTATTTT.

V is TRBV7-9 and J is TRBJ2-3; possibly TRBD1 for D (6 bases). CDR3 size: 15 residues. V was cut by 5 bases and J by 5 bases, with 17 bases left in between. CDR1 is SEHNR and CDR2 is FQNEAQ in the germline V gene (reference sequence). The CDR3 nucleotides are TGTGCCAGCAGCGTACAGGGTAGTTCCGGAGATACGCAGTATTTT. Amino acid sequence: CASSVQGSSGDTQYF.

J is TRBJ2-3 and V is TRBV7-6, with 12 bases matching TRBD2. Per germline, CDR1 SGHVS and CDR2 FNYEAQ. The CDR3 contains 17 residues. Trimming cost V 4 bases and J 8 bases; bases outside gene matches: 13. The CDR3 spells CASSSTVRLAGDGTQYF. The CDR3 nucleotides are TGTGCCAGCAGCTCGACAGTCAGACTAGCGGGAGATGGTACGCAGTATTTT. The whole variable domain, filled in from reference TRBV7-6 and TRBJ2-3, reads GAGVSQSPRYKVTKRGQDVALRCDPISGHVSLYWYRQALGQGPEFLTYFNYEAQQDKSGLPNDRFSAERPEGSISTLTIQRTEQRDSAMYRCASSSTVRLAGDGTQYFGPGTRLTVL.

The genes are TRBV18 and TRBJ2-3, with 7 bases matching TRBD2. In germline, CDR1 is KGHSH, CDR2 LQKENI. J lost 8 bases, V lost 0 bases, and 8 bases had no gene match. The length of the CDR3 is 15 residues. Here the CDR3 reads CASSPPGLGSSTQYF. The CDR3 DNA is TGTGCCAGCTCACCACCCGGACTAGGGTCGAGTACGCAGTATTTT.

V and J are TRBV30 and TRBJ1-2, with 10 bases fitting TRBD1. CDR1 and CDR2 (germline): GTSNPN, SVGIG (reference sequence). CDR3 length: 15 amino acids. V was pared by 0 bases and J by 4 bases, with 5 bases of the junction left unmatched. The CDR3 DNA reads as TGTGCCTGGAGTGTAGGGGACAGGGGAATCTATGGCTACACCTTC. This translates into CAWSVGDRGIYGYTF.

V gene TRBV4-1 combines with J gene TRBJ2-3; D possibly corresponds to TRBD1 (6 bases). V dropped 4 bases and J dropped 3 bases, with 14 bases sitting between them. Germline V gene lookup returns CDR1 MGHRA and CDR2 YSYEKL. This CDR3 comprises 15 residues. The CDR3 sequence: CASSLQGKGTDTQYF. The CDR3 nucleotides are TGCGCCAGCAGCCTTCAGGGGAAAGGAACAGATACGCAGTATTTT.

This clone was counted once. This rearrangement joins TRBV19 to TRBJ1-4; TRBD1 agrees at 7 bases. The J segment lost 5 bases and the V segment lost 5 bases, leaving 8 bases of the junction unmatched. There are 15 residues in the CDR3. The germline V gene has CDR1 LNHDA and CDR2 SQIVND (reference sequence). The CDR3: CASSHRTGLNEKLFF. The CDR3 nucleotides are TGTGCCAGTAGTCATAGGACAGGCCTCAATGAAAAACTGTTTTTT.

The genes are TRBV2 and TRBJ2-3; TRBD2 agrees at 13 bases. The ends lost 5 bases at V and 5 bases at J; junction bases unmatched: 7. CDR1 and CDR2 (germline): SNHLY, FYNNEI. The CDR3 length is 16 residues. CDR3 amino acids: CASSKGLAGLGDTQYF. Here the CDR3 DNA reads TGTGCCAGCAGTAAGGGACTAGCGGGGTTGGGAGATACGCAGTATTTT. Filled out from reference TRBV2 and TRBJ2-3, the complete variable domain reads EPEVTQTPSHQVTQMGQEVILRCVPISNHLYFYWYRQILGQKVEFLVSFYNNEISEKSEIFDDQFSVERPDGSNFTLKIRSTKLEDSAMYFCASSKGLAGLGDTQYFGPGTRLTVL.

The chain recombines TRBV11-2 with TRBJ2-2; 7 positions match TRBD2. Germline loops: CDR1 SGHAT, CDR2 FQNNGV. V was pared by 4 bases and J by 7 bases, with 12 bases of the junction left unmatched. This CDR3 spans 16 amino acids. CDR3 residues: CASSSRGRAWLGELFF. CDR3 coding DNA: TGTGCCAGCAGCTCTCGAGGGAGGGCCTGGCTCGGGGAGCTGTTTTTT.

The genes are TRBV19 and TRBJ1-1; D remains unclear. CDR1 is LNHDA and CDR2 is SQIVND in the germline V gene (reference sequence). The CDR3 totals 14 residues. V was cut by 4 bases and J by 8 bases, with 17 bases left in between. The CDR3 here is CASSTRPDSGEAFF. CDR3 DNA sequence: TGTGCCAGTAGTACCCGACCCGACTCGGGAGAAGCTTTCTTT.

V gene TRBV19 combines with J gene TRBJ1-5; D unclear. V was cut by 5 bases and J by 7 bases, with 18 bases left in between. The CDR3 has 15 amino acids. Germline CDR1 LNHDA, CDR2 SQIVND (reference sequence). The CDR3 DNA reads TGTGCCAGTAGTGTAGGTCCAAAGGGAGTACAGCCCCAGCATTTT. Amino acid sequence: CASSVGPKGVQPQHF.

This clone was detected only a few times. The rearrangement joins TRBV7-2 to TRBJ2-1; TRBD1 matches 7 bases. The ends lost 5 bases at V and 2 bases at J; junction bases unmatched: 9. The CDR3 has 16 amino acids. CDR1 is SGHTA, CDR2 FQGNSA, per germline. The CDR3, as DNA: TGTGCCAGCAGCGTCGGGACAGAGACGCCCTACAATGAGCAGTTCTTC. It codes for CASSVGTETPYNEQFF.

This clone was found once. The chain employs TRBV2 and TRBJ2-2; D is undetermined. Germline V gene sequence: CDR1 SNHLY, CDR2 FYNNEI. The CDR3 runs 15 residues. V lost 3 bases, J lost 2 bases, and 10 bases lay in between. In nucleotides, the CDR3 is TGTGCCAGCAGTGAGTGGAGCGTCAACACCGGGGAGCTGTTTTTT. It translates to CASSEWSVNTGELFF.

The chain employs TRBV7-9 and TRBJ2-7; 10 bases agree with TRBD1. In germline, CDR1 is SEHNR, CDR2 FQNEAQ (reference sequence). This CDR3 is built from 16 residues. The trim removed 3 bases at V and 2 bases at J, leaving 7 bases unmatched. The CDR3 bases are TGTGCCAGCAGCTTTTTGCTGGGGACAGGGGCCTACGAGCAGTACTTC. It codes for CASSFLLGTGAYEQYF. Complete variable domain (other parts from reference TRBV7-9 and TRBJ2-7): DTGVSQNPRHKITKRGQNVTFRCDPISEHNRLYWYRQTLGQGPEFLTYFQNEAQLEKSRLLSDRFSAERPKGSFSTLEIQRTEQGDSAMYLCASSFLLGTGAYEQYFGPGTRLTVT.